The 27 T cell receptor beta chains reported below all come from one sample, sequenced in a study of cytomegalovirus exposure and HLA in healthy donors. Vbeta (60) and Jbeta (13) primers were used in the PCR. Sequencing was performed with immunoSEQ multiplex PCR; in TCRdb, only in-frame clones are kept and a portion is missing. This sample has 90,000 to 110,000 clones, with around 70% found just once. The sequencing sample was made of PBMCs. These receptors originate from a man aged 25 to 40 in good health and CMV-seronegative.

The chain couples TRBV28 to TRBJ2-1, with D perhaps TRBD2 (5 bases). The CDR3 runs to 15 residues. Trimming shortened V by 4 bases and J by 7 bases, and 17 bases separated the two germline ends. Germline CDR1 is MDHEN and CDR2 is SYDVKM. CDR3 sequence reads: CASSSGSSTGNEQFF. The CDR3 DNA follows: TGTGCCAGCAGTTCGGGGTCCTCAACTGGGAATGAGCAGTTCTTC.

This clone was counted only a few times. The rearrangement uses TRBV6-1 and TRBJ2-7; D is unresolved. CDR3 length: 14 residues. Germline V lookup: CDR1 MNHNS, CDR2 SASEGT. With 1 base removed from V and 0 bases from J, the gap between germline ends came to 7 bases. CDR3 sequence: CASSEGAVSYEQYF. In nucleotides, the CDR3 is TGTGCCAGCAGTGAAGGGGCAGTCTCCTACGAGCAGTACTTC.

This clone was detected once. The rearrangement links TRBV19 to TRBJ1-1; unclear D gene. With 1 base removed from V and 11 bases from J, the gap between germline ends came to 11 bases. Germline loops: CDR1 LNHDA, CDR2 SQIVND (reference sequence). The CDR3 contains 12 residues. CDR3: CASSIVRGAAFF. The DNA for the CDR3 is TGTGCCAGTAGTATAGTTCGGGGAGCGGCTTTCTTT.

J is TRBJ2-3 and V is TRBV5-1, with 7 bases fitting TRBD2. The CDR3 sequence is 16 residues long. V was pared by 4 bases and J by 3 bases, with 11 bases of the junction left unmatched. Germline V gives CDR1 SGHRS, CDR2 YFSETQ. The CDR3 DNA reads as TGCGCCAGCAGCACCGACTACGGGAGGAAGACAGATACGCAGTATTTT. Protein product: CASSTDYGRKTDTQYF.

The chain couples TRBV18 to TRBJ2-3, with 8 nucleotides matching TRBD1. Germline trimming cut 6 bases from V and 0 bases from J; bases unmatched to any gene: 8. The CDR3 has 16 residues. Germline V CDR1 and CDR2: KGHSH, LQKENI. The CDR3: CASSADRGRSTDTQYF. In DNA form, the CDR3 reads TGTGCCAGCTCGGCCGACAGGGGAAGAAGCACAGATACGCAGTATTTT.

The CDR3, as DNA: TGTGCCAGCAGCTTACTCCAGCGGGAGGTTTTGACCGGGGAGCTGTTTTTT. Protein: CASSLLQREVLTGELFF. The J gene is TRBJ2-2, the V gene TRBV7-9; TRBD2 matches 9 bases. V lost 2 bases, J lost 5 bases, and 9 bases stayed unmatched. Germline values: CDR1 SEHNR, CDR2 FQNEAQ (reference sequence). The CDR3 loop spans 17 amino acids.

The rearrangement joins TRBV7-9 to TRBJ2-1; a possible D gene is TRBD2 (6 bases). This CDR3 comprises 16 residues. From germline, CDR1 is SEHNR and CDR2 FQNEAQ (reference sequence). V was clipped by 0 bases and J by 4 bases, with 13 bases between them. The CDR3 DNA sequence: TGTGCCAGCAGCTTAGCCGGAGGAGGGAAGTACAATGAGCAGTTCTTC. This gives the protein CASSLAGGGKYNEQFF. Supplemented by reference TRBV7-9 and TRBJ2-1, the full variable domain reads DTGVSQNPRHKITKRGQNVTFRCDPISEHNRLYWYRQTLGQGPEFLTYFQNEAQLEKSRLLSDRFSAERPKGSFSTLEIQRTEQGDSAMYLCASSLAGGGKYNEQFFGPGTRLTVL.

The V gene is TRBV5-1, the J gene TRBJ1-2; D gene ambiguous. The CDR3 covers 15 residues. From germline, CDR1 is SGHRS and CDR2 YFSETQ. Between the trimmed V and J ends, which lost 2 bases and 10 bases, there was a span of 21 bases. The CDR3 region is CASSFTYGTGSVYTF. In DNA, the CDR3 is TGCGCCAGCAGCTTTACCTATGGTACGGGGTCTGTCTACACCTTC.

The chain employs TRBV19 and TRBJ2-6; 11 nucleotides match TRBD1. Germline lookup yields CDR1 LNHDA and CDR2 SQIVND (reference sequence). The V and J ends lost 4 bases and 1 base, in that order; junction bases with no gene match: 3. The CDR3 loop spans 17 amino acids. CDR3 nucleotide sequence: TGTGCCAGTAGTAGTGGACAGGGGGCGTCTGGGGCCAACGTCCTGACTTTC. It specifies CASSSGQGASGANVLTF.

The rearrangement joins TRBV6-5 to TRBJ1-2; D uncertain. Germline V lookup: CDR1 MNHEY, CDR2 SVGAGI. V was trimmed by 2 bases and J by 0 bases, leaving 13 bases between them. The CDR3 contains 16 residues. The CDR3, as DNA: TGTGCCAGCAGTTACGGCGAGCGTACGGCTAACTATGGCTACACCTTC. Its protein product is CASSYGERTANYGYTF.

The chain combines TRBV7-2 with TRBJ2-1, with TRBD2 as a possible D gene (5 bases). V gave up 2 bases and J gave up 8 bases, with 7 bases separating them. This CDR3 is built from 12 residues. Germline V gives CDR1 SGHTA, CDR2 FQGNSA. Here the CDR3 DNA reads TGTGCCAGCAGCTTAACTAGGGATGAGCAGTTCTTC. As protein: CASSLTRDEQFF.

V usage is TRBV7-9 and J usage is TRBJ2-7; D might be TRBD2 (5 bases). The V and J ends lost 5 bases and 1 base respectively, with 9 bases between them. Looked up from germline, CDR1 is SEHNR and CDR2 is FQNEAQ (reference sequence). The CDR3 length is 13 residues. The CDR3 protein is CASSPRGSYEQYF. The DNA of the CDR3 is TGTGCCAGCAGCCCTCGGGGTTCCTACGAGCAGTACTTC.

V gene TRBV11-3 combines with J gene TRBJ2-1, with TRBD2 matching 14 bases. Trimming cost V 1 base and J 7 bases; bases outside gene matches: 12. CDR3 size: 19 residues. Germline-derived CDR1 and CDR2 are SGHNT and YENEEA. The CDR3 DNA is TGTGCCAGCAGCTTAGGACCGCGACTAGCGGGAGGGCCGTCGAATGAGCAGTTCTTC. The encoded protein is CASSLGPRLAGGPSNEQFF.

J is TRBJ2-3 and V is TRBV4-3; D is possibly TRBD2 (5 bases). CDR1 and CDR2 (germline): LGHNA, YSLEER. Between the trimmed V and J ends, which lost 3 bases and 5 bases, there was a span of 18 bases. CDR3 length: 16 residues. This chain's CDR3 is CASSQRPRDEGDTQYF. Here the CDR3 DNA reads TGCGCCAGCAGCCAGCGTCCCCGGGATGAGGGAGATACGCAGTATTTT.

This clone has more than one count but fewer than ten. CDR3 in DNA: TGTGCCAGCAGTCCTGACAGGGGCAATCAGCCCCAGCATTTT. It codes for CASSPDRGNQPQHF. The chain carries TRBV6-8 and TRBJ1-5; 7 nucleotides line up with TRBD1. The V gene end was trimmed by 5 bases and the J gene end by 2 bases; junction bases not matched to a gene: 3. In germline, CDR1 is MNHGY, CDR2 SAAAGT. The CDR3 has 14 amino acids.

The V gene is TRBV5-6, the J gene TRBJ1-1; D is unclear. V lost 0 bases and J 4 bases, leaving 13 bases between the germline ends. Germline V CDR1 and CDR2: SGHDT, YYEEEE. The CDR3 spans 15 residues. The CDR3 sequence is CASSLADGVGTEAFF. The CDR3 DNA follows: TGTGCCAGCAGCTTGGCCGACGGGGTAGGCACTGAAGCTTTCTTT.

The chain is built from TRBV6-5 and TRBJ2-1, with 13 nucleotides matching TRBD2. The J segment lost 10 bases and the V segment lost 4 bases, leaving 4 bases of the junction unmatched. The germline V gene has CDR1 MNHEY and CDR2 SVGAGI. The CDR3 is 14 residues long. CDR3 amino acids: CASSFGLAGVEQFF. Here the CDR3 DNA reads TGTGCCAGCAGTTTCGGACTAGCGGGAGTGGAGCAGTTCTTC.

This sequence joins TRBV10-3 and TRBJ2-7; D ambiguous. The CDR3 covers 13 residues. Germline CDR1 and CDR2: ENHRY and SYGVKD. Trimming took 2 bases from V and 3 from J, leaving 8 bases between them. The CDR3 coding sequence is TGTGCCATCAGTGAGGTGACTGGCTACGAGCAGTACTTC. It is translated as CAISEVTGYEQYF.

The V gene is TRBV9, the J gene TRBJ1-6; possible D gene TRBD1, 5 bases. The CDR3 contains 13 residues. Per the germline V gene, CDR1 is SGDLS and CDR2 is YYNGEE. The germline V and J ends were trimmed by 1 base and 15 bases, with 14 bases remaining between them. The DNA for the CDR3 is TGTGCCAGCAGCGTAACCCCCTCAGGGCACCTCCACTTT. This codes for CASSVTPSGHLHF.

V and J are TRBV6-5 and TRBJ2-1; 10 bases align to TRBD2. Trimming cost V 2 bases and J 3 bases; bases outside gene matches: 4. The germline gives CDR1 MNHEY, CDR2 SVGAGI. This CDR3 is 16 amino acids long. CDR3 sequence (DNA): TGTGCCAGCAGTTACGGGACTAGCGAGTTCTACAATGAGCAGTTCTTC. The encoded protein is CASSYGTSEFYNEQFF.

V usage is TRBV5-6 and J usage is TRBJ1-2, with a weak D call TRBD1 (5 bases). There are 13 residues in the CDR3. Germline CDR1 reads SGHDT; CDR2 reads YYEEEE. V was trimmed by 3 bases and J by 6 bases, leaving 12 bases between them. In DNA form, the CDR3 reads TGTGCCAGCAGCTCGACAGATCCAGATGGCTACACCTTC. Amino acid sequence: CASSSTDPDGYTF. The full variable domain, its missing parts supplied by reference TRBV5-6 and TRBJ1-2, is DAGVTQSPTHLIKTRGQQVTLRCSPKSGHDTVSWYQQALGQGPQFIFQYYEEEERQRGNFPDRFSGHQFPNYSSELNVNALLLGDSALYLCASSSTDPDGYTFGSGTRLTVV.

This clone occurred a few times. This chain connects TRBV5-1 to TRBJ1-5; 7 bases line up with TRBD1. Germline CDR1 is SGHRS and CDR2 is YFSETQ. V lost 4 bases and J lost 2; bases outside the gene matches: 6. The CDR3 spans 15 residues. The CDR3 coding sequence is TGCGCCAGCAGCATTTCTGGGACAGGCAATCAGCCCCAGCATTTT. It is translated as CASSISGTGNQPQHF.

The J gene is TRBJ1-2, the V gene TRBV11-2, with a weak D call TRBD1 (5 bases). There are 15 residues in the CDR3. V gave up 4 bases and J gave up 4 bases, with 16 bases separating them. The V gene's germline CDR1 is SGHAT and CDR2 FQNNGV. Here the CDR3 DNA reads TGTGCCAGCAGCTGGGGGGGGACGGCGTTCTATGGCTACACCTTC. This translates into CASSWGGTAFYGYTF.

This clone was counted between two and nine times. This sequence joins TRBV30 and TRBJ1-2; a possible D gene is TRBD1 (6 bases). V lost 2 bases to trimming and J lost 4 bases, with 17 bases between them. Looked up from germline, CDR1 is GTSNPN and CDR2 is SVGIG (reference sequence). The CDR3 is made up of 15 amino acids. The CDR3 protein is CAWSPTGRGIYGYTF. CDR3 sequence (DNA): TGTGCCTGGAGTCCCACAGGGAGGGGGATCTATGGCTACACCTTC.

V gene TRBV7-2 combines with J gene TRBJ2-3; 7 bases match TRBD1. CDR3 size: 14 residues. The V segment lost 5 bases and the J segment 1 base; nucleotides outside the gene matches: 3. CDR1 and CDR2 (germline): SGHTA, FQGNSA. The CDR3 sequence is CASSVDRGTDTQYF. The CDR3 DNA follows: TGTGCCAGCAGCGTAGACAGGGGCACAGATACGCAGTATTTT. The entire variable domain, with the rest obtained from reference TRBV7-2 and TRBJ2-3, is as follows: GAGVSQSPSNKVTEKGKDVELRCDPISGHTALYWYRQSLGQGLEFLIYFQGNSAPDKSGLPSDRFSAERTGGSVSTLTIQRTQQEDSAVYLCASSVDRGTDTQYFGPGTRLTVL.

CDR3 protein: CASSLVRQGIYNEQFF. CDR3 sequence (DNA): TGTGCCAGCAGCTTAGTTCGACAGGGGATTTACAATGAGCAGTTCTTC. The chain uses TRBV11-3 and TRBJ2-1, with 8 bases fitting TRBD1. Per the germline V gene, CDR1 is SGHNT and CDR2 is YENEEA. The J segment lost 4 bases and the V segment lost 1 base, leaving 6 bases of the junction unmatched. CDR3 length: 16 residues.

This clone was found a few times. The chain links TRBV4-3 to TRBJ2-7; D call uncertain. Germline V CDR1 and CDR2: LGHNA, YSLEER. With 0 bases removed from V and 2 bases from J, the gap between germline ends came to 11 bases. The CDR3 totals 15 residues. The CDR3 reads CASSQDVRSTYEQYF. Here the CDR3 DNA reads TGCGCCAGCAGCCAAGATGTGAGATCTACCTACGAGCAGTACTTC.